This T cell receptor (beta chain) was captured by sequencing in a study of blood T cell repertoires in COVID-19. Study summary: From the United States, Italy and Spain came samples of acute and convalescent COVID-19.

CDR1 is MDHEN, CDR2 SYDVKM, per germline. V lost 5 bases, J lost 3 bases, and 11 bases lay in between. The CDR3 has 13 amino acids. Here immunoSEQ multiplex PCR was the method, and the copy in TCRdb shows in-frame clones only, minus some. The sample records under 300,000 clones, about 90% being singletons. The clonotype originates from a woman aged 35 to 49 who had been exposed to COVID-19. Specimen: PBMCs or T cells enriched from blood (not recorded which). The gene calls are TRBV28 and TRBJ2-7; D may be TRBD2 (5 bases). This CDR3 reads CASSPSSLYEQYV. CDR3 nucleotide sequence: TGTGCCAGCAGTCCTAGCTCCCTCTACGAGCAGTACGTC.